The rows below give T cell receptor beta chains drawn from one sample of a study of CD8+CD57+ T cells in acquired aplastic anemia. TCRdb redid the calling of the reads with MiXCR, one entry per CDR3 protein. Of roughly 38,000 distinct CDR3 sequences listed, around 76% are singletons. The sequenced sample consisted of sorted CD4+, CD8+, or CD8+CD57+ T cells (not recorded which) from PBMCs. These receptors were collected from a human donor in good health, serving as a control. CDR3s include the opening cysteine and the closing phenylalanine or tryptophan. Each record gives: J gene, clone size, D gene, CDR3 length, V gene, CDR3 DNA, CDR3 protein. The D gene is left open where the match is weak. Expanded clones are given a class, and other clones once, few, many or no size at all.

>TRBJ2-1|NA|NA|14|TRBV7-9
TGTGCCAGCAGCTTGGCCGCCGCGGACAATGAGCAGTTCTTC
CASSLAAADNEQFF
>TRBJ2-7|NA|NA|14|TRBV20-1
TGCAGTGCTAGAGACAGCGAGGTCACCTACGAGCAGTACTTC
CSARDSEVTYEQYF
>TRBJ2-7|NA|TRBD1|15|TRBV25-1
TGTGCCAGCAGTGGCCGGGACAGGGGGCACTACGAGCAGTACTTC
CASSGRDRGHYEQYF
>TRBJ1-2|NA|NA|13|TRBV2
TGTGCCAGCATCCCTGTTCGGGTAGATGGCTACACCTTC
CASIPVRVDGYTF
>TRBJ2-7|NA|NA|12|TRBV2
TGTGCCAGCATTGAGGGCCCCTACGAGCAGTACTTC
CASIEGPYEQYF
>TRBJ1-2|NA|NA|15|TRBV20-1
TGCAGTGCTAGAGGGAGAGGACAGAATAACTATGGCTACACCTTC
CSARGRGQNNYGYTF
>TRBJ2-3|many|NA|14|TRBV19
TGTGCCAGTAGTACCGGGTCTAGCACAGATACGCAGTATTTT
CASSTGSSTDTQYF
>TRBJ1-2|NA|NA|13|TRBV30
TGTGCCTGGAGTTGGGACGCCTTAAGTATGGACACCTTC
CAWSWDALSMDTF
>TRBJ1-2|NA|NA|13|TRBV25-1
TGTGCCAGCAACCGGGGTTCTAACTATGGCTACACCTTC
CASNRGSNYGYTF
>TRBJ1-3|NA|TRBD1|13|TRBV29-1
TGCAGCGTTGAGGTCCAGGGGGCAGCGAATTTGTATTTT
CSVEVQGAANLYF
>TRBJ1-1|NA|NA|20|TRBV7-2
TGCGCCAGCAGCCAAGGGCCTCTATGGTACAGCAACGAATCCCAGTTGGAAGCTTTCTTT
CASSQGPLWYSNESQLEAFF
>TRBJ2-7|NA|TRBD2|16|TRBV19
TGTGCCAGTGCCGCGTTGTGGGCTAGCGGAACCTACGAGCAGTACTTC
CASAALWASGTYEQYF
>TRBJ1-4|NA|NA|13|TRBV20-1
TGCAGTGCTATCCATGCCCGGTATGAAAAACTGTTTTTT
CSAIHARYEKLFF
>TRBJ2-7|NA|TRBD1|14|TRBV7-3
TGTGCCAGCAGCTCCGGGACAGGGGATAGCGAGCAGTACTTC
CASSSGTGDSEQYF
>TRBJ2-3|few|TRBD2|15|TRBV29-1
TGCAGCGTTAACGGACTAGCGGGGGGGGCAGATACGCAGTATTTT
CSVNGLAGGADTQYF
>TRBJ2-1|many|TRBD2|14|TRBV6-1
TGTGCCAGCAGTTGGACTAGCTCCCTCTCAGAGCAGTTCTTC
CASSWTSSLSEQFF
>TRBJ1-6|few|NA|13|TRBV10-3
TGTGCCATCAGTGGGGGGAATAATTCACCCCTCCACTTT
CAISGGNNSPLHF
>TRBJ1-6|NA|NA|13|TRBV29-1
TGCAGCGTTGACGTCGGGGAAAATTCACCCCTCCACTTT
CSVDVGENSPLHF
>TRBJ1-5|NA|NA|20|TRBV7-3
TGTGCCAGCAGCTTAAGGGTCCCTAGGGCGGGAAGAATTAGCAATCAGCCCCAGCATTTT
CASSLRVPRAGRISNQPQHF
>TRBJ1-6|few|NA|15|TRBV10-3
TGTGCCATCGACCAATCGGGCTCCTATAATTCACCCCTCCACTTT
CAIDQSGSYNSPLHF
>TRBJ1-2|NA|NA|12|TRBV29-1
TGCAGCGTTGAGGAAGATAACTATGGCTACACCTTC
CSVEEDNYGYTF
>TRBJ2-7|NA|TRBD1|17|TRBV19
TGTGCCAGTAGTAAGCTGCTCCGGACAGGGATCTCCTACGAGCAGTACTTC
CASSKLLRTGISYEQYF